The 29 T cell receptor beta chains below were found in one sample sequenced in a study of T cell responses to AZD1222 COVID-19 vaccine. Profiling relied on immunoSEQ multiplex PCR, and the TCRdb table lists in-frame clones only, not all of them. Of approximately 64,000 clones in the sample, 84% were seen once. This sample comprised peripheral blood, obtained on day 0 of AZD1222 vaccination. Receptor source: an adult in good health.

The gene calls are TRBV12-5 and TRBJ2-1; 8 bases are shared with TRBD2. Germline CDR1 LGHNT, CDR2 FRNRAP. The length of the CDR3 is 16 residues. J lost 0 bases, V lost 5 bases, and 6 bases had no gene match. CDR3 nucleotides: TGTGCTAGTGGTCAGAAGCGGGGGAACTCCTACAATGAGCAGTTCTTC. This sequence encodes CASGQKRGNSYNEQFF.

This clone has just a few counts. V usage is TRBV4-1 and J usage is TRBJ2-7; D remains unclear. This CDR3 is 15 amino acids long. Per the germline V gene, CDR1 is MGHRA and CDR2 is YSYEKL. Trimming removed 5 bases at V and 0 bases at J, with 14 bases between. The CDR3 DNA follows: TGCGCCAGCAGCGCGGAAGGCTTGCTCTCCTACGAGCAGTACTTC. Encoded protein: CASSAEGLLSYEQYF.

This clone was seen a handful of times. The chain couples TRBV13 to TRBJ1-3; D call uncertain. This CDR3 region has 15 residues. Germline lookup yields CDR1 PRHDT and CDR2 FYEKMQ (reference sequence). Trimming took off 2 bases at V and 0 bases at J, with 8 bases between the two ends. The CDR3 loop is CASSLQWVSGNTIYF. DNA of the CDR3: TGTGCCAGCAGCTTACAGTGGGTCTCTGGAAACACCATATATTTT. The variable domain in full, with the rest retrieved from reference TRBV13 and TRBJ1-3, is AAGVIQSPRHLIKEKRETATLKCYPIPRHDTVYWYQQGPGQDPQFLISFYEKMQSDKGSIPDRFSAQQFSDYHSELNMSSLELGDSALYFCASSLQWVSGNTIYFGEGSWLTVV.

The gene calls are TRBV6-5 and TRBJ2-1; 8 nucleotides line up with TRBD2. The V gene's germline CDR1 is MNHEY and CDR2 SVGAGI. The trim removed 3 bases at V and 7 bases at J, leaving 5 bases unmatched. The CDR3 loop spans 14 amino acids. CDR3 nucleotide sequence: TGTGCCAGCAGTTATGGAGCGGGGGTAAATGAGCAGTTCTTC. Its protein product is CASSYGAGVNEQFF.

The chain joins TRBV5-4 to TRBJ2-3; 10 positions agree with TRBD2. J lost 4 bases, V lost 4 bases, and 15 bases had no gene match. Germline CDR1 reads SGHNT; CDR2 reads YYREEE (reference sequence). CDR3 length equals 18 residues. CDR3 protein: CASSPTPLIAGGSDTQYF. CDR3 nucleotide sequence: TGTGCCAGCAGCCCGACGCCCCTCATAGCGGGGGGCTCAGATACGCAGTATTTT.

J is TRBJ2-3 and V is TRBV29-1, with D perhaps TRBD1 or TRBD2 (5 bases each). In germline, CDR1 is SQVTM, CDR2 ANQGSEA. V was clipped by 3 bases and J by 6 bases, with 10 bases between them. This CDR3 has 12 amino acids. The CDR3 DNA follows: TGCAGCGTTGAGAGGGGTTCTGATACGCAGTATTTT. Translated, it gives CSVERGSDTQYF.

The V gene is TRBV14, the J gene TRBJ2-3; D is perhaps TRBD1 (5 bases). The germline V gene encodes CDR1 SGHDN and CDR2 FVKESK. The CDR3 length is 13 residues. The germline V and J ends were trimmed by 1 base and 6 bases, with 8 bases remaining between them. The CDR3 nucleotides are TGTGCCAGCAGCCAAGGGGGCCACGATACGCAGTATTTT. Translated: CASSQGGHDTQYF.

The rearrangement joins TRBV6-5 to TRBJ1-5; no clear D. The CDR3 sequence is 12 residues long. CDR1 is MNHEY, CDR2 SVGAGI, per germline. Trimming stripped 6 bases from V and 10 bases from J, with 13 bases between. Written as DNA, the CDR3 is TGTGCCAGCAGCCGCGACTCTCGCCCCCAGCATTTT. Its translation is CASSRDSRPQHF.

This rearrangement joins TRBV28 to TRBJ2-7; tentatively, D is TRBD1 (6 bases). Germline CDR1 is MDHEN and CDR2 is SYDVKM. The CDR3 totals 15 residues. V lost 2 bases and J 6 bases, leaving 17 bases between the germline ends. CDR3 amino acids: CASSLNLGQTLEQYF. The CDR3 nucleotides are TGTGCCAGCAGTTTAAATCTAGGACAGACCCTCGAGCAGTACTTC.

The chain employs TRBV5-6 and TRBJ1-4; TRBD1 might be the D (5 bases). Trimming took 3 bases from V and 10 from J, leaving 7 bases between them. This CDR3 spans 11 amino acids. Germline V gene lookup returns CDR1 SGHDT and CDR2 YYEEEE. The CDR3 bases are TGTGCCAGCAGCTCCGGGGGAAAACTGTTTTTT. Translating gives CASSSGGKLFF.

The chain links TRBV2 to TRBJ1-2; D uncertain. Germline lookup yields CDR1 SNHLY and CDR2 FYNNEI. V gave up 3 bases and J gave up 0 bases, with 11 bases separating them. CDR3 length: 15 residues. The CDR3 DNA is TGTGCCAGCAGTGAGGTGGCAGATCCTAACTATGGCTACACCTTC. It specifies CASSEVADPNYGYTF. The full variable domain, in which reference TRBV2 and TRBJ1-2 provide the parts outside the CDR3, is EPEVTQTPSHQVTQMGQEVILRCVPISNHLYFYWYRQILGQKVEFLVSFYNNEISEKSEIFDDQFSVERPDGSNFTLKIRSTKLEDSAMYFCASSEVADPNYGYTFGSGTRLTVV.

The chain couples TRBV5-1 to TRBJ1-3; maybe TRBD1 (6 bases). Looked up from germline, CDR1 is SGHRS and CDR2 is YFSETQ. This CDR3 contains 16 residues. The V end lost 0 bases, the J end lost 1 base, and 11 bases lay between the germline ends. This CDR3 reads CASSLVGGRSGNTIYF. As DNA, the CDR3 is TGCGCCAGCAGCTTGGTCGGGGGGCGGTCTGGAAACACCATATATTTT.

The rearrangement uses TRBV25-1 and TRBJ2-3; perhaps TRBD1 as D (5 bases). The CDR3 totals 13 residues. V shed 8 bases and J shed 4 bases, with 13 bases lying between them. CDR1 MGHDK and CDR2 SYGVNS come from the germline V gene. CDR3 bases: TGTGCCAGCCGTCAGCCAGGGCCAGATACGCAGTATTTT. This sequence encodes CASRQPGPDTQYF. The whole variable domain, remainder taken from reference TRBV25-1 and TRBJ2-3, is EADIYQTPRYLVIGTGKKITLECSQTMGHDKMYWYQQDPGMELHLIHYSYGVNSTEKGDLSSESTVSRIRTEHFPLTLESARPSHTSQYLCASRQPGPDTQYFGPGTRLTVL.

This clone was found a few times. The CDR3 protein is CASSPSRQGYEQYF. CDR3 nucleotide sequence: TGTGCCAGCAGCCCGTCCCGACAGGGTTACGAGCAGTACTTC. The rearrangement uses TRBV7-2 and TRBJ2-7, with 7 bases aligning to TRBD1. The CDR3 has 14 amino acids. Looked up from germline, CDR1 is SGHTA and CDR2 is FQGNSA. Trimming removed 5 bases from V and 4 bases from J; junction bases left unmatched: 8. The whole variable domain, filled in from reference TRBV7-2 and TRBJ2-7, reads GAGVSQSPSNKVTEKGKDVELRCDPISGHTALYWYRQSLGQGLEFLIYFQGNSAPDKSGLPSDRFSAERTGGSVSTLTIQRTQQEDSAVYLCASSPSRQGYEQYFGPGTRLTVT.

V and J are TRBV3-1 (or the pseudogene TRBV3-2) and TRBJ2-1; D tentatively reads TRBD1 or TRBD2 (5 bases each). The CDR3 has 17 amino acids. Germline V lookup: CDR1 LGHDT, CDR2 YNNKEL (reference sequence). Trimming shortened V by 4 bases and J by 6 bases, and 22 bases separated the two germline ends. The CDR3 nucleotides are TGTGCCAGCAGCCCCCAGCCCACACCGGGACCGACCAATGAGCAGTTCTTC. Residues: CASSPQPTPGPTNEQFF.

The chain recombines TRBV6-5 with TRBJ2-1; D might be TRBD1 (6 bases). V was pared by 5 bases and J by 9 bases, with 17 bases between. The germline V gene encodes CDR1 MNHEY and CDR2 SVGAGI. The CDR3 length is 14 residues. The CDR3 spells CASSPPGVRVEQFF. In nucleotides, the CDR3 is TGTGCCAGCAGTCCCCCAGGGGTTCGGGTTGAGCAGTTCTTC.

The chain uses TRBV3-1 (or the pseudogene TRBV3-2) and TRBJ2-2; the match to TRBD1 covers 8 bases. CDR3 length: 17 amino acids. Trimming at V came to 4 bases and at J to 7 bases, leaving 14 bases not matched to a gene. Germline values: CDR1 LGHDT, CDR2 YNNKEL (reference sequence). CDR3 nucleotides: TGTGCCAGCAGCCCTCGACCCGGGACAGGTTCGGTCGGGGAGCTGTTTTTT. Amino acid sequence: CASSPRPGTGSVGELFF.

The V gene is TRBV9, the J gene TRBJ2-7, with 10 nucleotides matching TRBD1. Germline assignment: CDR1 SGDLS and CDR2 YYNGEE. This CDR3 spans 13 amino acids. The trim removed 4 bases at V and 4 bases at J, leaving 2 bases unmatched. CDR3 in amino acids: CASSRDRGYEQYF. The CDR3 nucleotides are TGTGCCAGCAGCCGGGACAGGGGTTACGAGCAGTACTTC.

The chain recombines TRBV19 with TRBJ1-6; D remains unclear. Trimming stripped 1 base from V and 14 bases from J, with 6 bases between. The CDR3 consists of 11 residues. CDR1 is LNHDA and CDR2 is SQIVND in the germline V gene (reference sequence). The CDR3, as DNA: TGTGCCAGTAGTATAGGTGCATCCCTCCACTTT. Protein product: CASSIGASLHF.

The rearrangement joins TRBV6-1 to TRBJ2-1, with TRBD2 matching 8 bases. The V gene's germline CDR1 is MNHNS and CDR2 SASEGT. The ends lost 2 bases at V and 2 bases at J; junction bases unmatched: 5. This CDR3 has 16 residues. This CDR3 reads CASSEPTSGTYNEQFF. The CDR3 bases are TGTGCCAGCAGTGAACCAACTAGCGGAACCTACAATGAGCAGTTCTTC.

This clone has a handful of counts. The gene calls are TRBV18 and TRBJ1-2, with a possible D match to TRBD1 (6 bases). Germline CDR1 KGHSH, CDR2 LQKENI. Trimming took off 2 bases at V and 8 bases at J, with 18 bases between the two ends. CDR3 length: 15 residues. The CDR3 here is CASSPWDIGRRGYTF. In nucleotides, the CDR3 is TGTGCCAGCTCACCATGGGACATCGGGAGGAGAGGCTACACCTTC. Variable domain in full (rest from reference TRBV18 and TRBJ1-2): NAGVMQNPRHLVRRRGQEARLRCSPMKGHSHVYWYRQLPEEGLKFMVYLQKENIIDESGMPKERFSAEFPKEGPSILRIQQVVRGDSAAYFCASSPWDIGRRGYTFGSGTRLTVV.

The V and J genes are TRBV9 and TRBJ2-1, with TRBD2 identical over 13 bases. J was trimmed by 4 bases and V by 4 bases; bases with no gene match: 11. The germline V gene encodes CDR1 SGDLS and CDR2 YYNGEE. There are 18 residues in the CDR3. The CDR3 sequence: CASSTRRATSGGYNEQFF. Written as DNA, the CDR3 is TGTGCCAGCAGCACCCGTCGCGCGACTAGCGGGGGGTACAATGAGCAGTTCTTC.

The V call is TRBV5-1, the J call TRBJ1-2; D might be TRBD1 (5 bases). CDR1 SGHRS and CDR2 YFSETQ come from the germline V gene. The CDR3 length is 13 residues. The V gene lost 2 bases and the J gene lost 2 bases, with 7 bases spanning the gap. The CDR3 loop reads CASSFGGNYGYTF. The CDR3 DNA is TGCGCCAGCAGCTTTGGGGGAAACTATGGCTACACCTTC.

The chain links TRBV28 to TRBJ2-2, with 9 bases fitting TRBD1. J was trimmed by 6 bases and V by 8 bases; bases with no gene match: 10. CDR1 and CDR2 from the germline V gene are MDHEN and SYDVKM. The CDR3 contains 15 residues. The CDR3 loop is CASGSRDRVPGELFF. The CDR3 DNA reads as TGTGCCAGCGGTTCCCGGGACAGGGTCCCCGGGGAGCTGTTTTTT.

The V and J genes are TRBV2 and TRBJ2-7; D not certain. The germline gives CDR1 SNHLY, CDR2 FYNNEI. Trimming stripped 4 bases from V and 7 bases from J, with 14 bases between. This CDR3 region has 13 residues. The CDR3 here is CASSAEDTTEQYF. The DNA for the CDR3 is TGTGCCAGCAGTGCCGAGGATACTACGGAGCAGTACTTC.

V usage is TRBV12-3 or TRBV12-4 and J usage is TRBJ2-7, with TRBD1 identical over 8 bases. J gave up 2 bases and V 7 bases, and 4 bases lay outside the gene matches. The CDR3 contains 13 residues. Written as DNA, the CDR3 is TGTGCCAGCAAACCGACAGGGGCCTACGAGCAGTACTTC. This translates into CASKPTGAYEQYF.

The gene calls are TRBV7-2 and TRBJ1-2; D is unclear. Germline CDR1 SGHTA, CDR2 FQGNSA. The ends were cut back, 1 base at V and 8 bases at J, with 11 bases in the middle. The CDR3 sequence is 13 residues long. CDR3 sequence (DNA): TGTGCCAGCAGCTTAGGCGGGGATTCGGGCTACACCTTC. Encoded protein: CASSLGGDSGYTF. The full variable domain, completed using reference TRBV7-2 and TRBJ1-2, is GAGVSQSPSNKVTEKGKDVELRCDPISGHTALYWYRQSLGQGLEFLIYFQGNSAPDKSGLPSDRFSAERTGGSVSTLTIQRTQQEDSAVYLCASSLGGDSGYTFGSGTRLTVV.

The V gene is TRBV6-5, the J gene TRBJ2-7; 7 positions agree with TRBD1. This CDR3 is 13 amino acids long. J was trimmed by 5 bases and V by 9 bases; bases with no gene match: 10. Germline CDR1 is MNHEY and CDR2 is SVGAGI. Here the CDR3 DNA reads TGTGCCAGTACGAAGACAGGGTACGACGAGCAGTACTTC. As protein: CASTKTGYDEQYF.

V gene TRBV2 combines with J gene TRBJ2-1; 9 nucleotides line up with TRBD2. The germline V gene has CDR1 SNHLY and CDR2 FYNNEI. CDR3 length: 15 amino acids. V trimming: 7 bases; J trimming: 6 bases; junction bases outside the gene matches: 10. CDR3 in amino acids: CASKVAGDTINEQFF. The CDR3 coding sequence is TGTGCCAGCAAGGTAGCGGGGGACACAATCAATGAGCAGTTCTTC.